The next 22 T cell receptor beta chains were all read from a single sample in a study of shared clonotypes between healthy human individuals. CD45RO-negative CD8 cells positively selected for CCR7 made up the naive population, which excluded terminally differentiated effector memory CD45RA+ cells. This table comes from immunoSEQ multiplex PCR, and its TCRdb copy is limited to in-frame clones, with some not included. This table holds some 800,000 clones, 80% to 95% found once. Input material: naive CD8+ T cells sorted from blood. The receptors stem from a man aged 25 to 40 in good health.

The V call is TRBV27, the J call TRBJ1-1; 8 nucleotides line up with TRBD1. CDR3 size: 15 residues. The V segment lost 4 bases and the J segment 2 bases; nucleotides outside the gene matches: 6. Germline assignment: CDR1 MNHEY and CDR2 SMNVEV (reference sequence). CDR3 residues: CASSYGTGSNTEAFF. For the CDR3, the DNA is TGTGCCAGCAGTTACGGGACAGGCTCCAACACTGAAGCTTTCTTT.

The CDR3 DNA reads TGTGCCAGCAGTACAAGGACGGATAGTAACTATGGCTACACCTTC. This translates into CASSTRTDSNYGYTF. The chain carries TRBV28 and TRBJ1-2, with no clear D. The V end was cut by 5 bases, the J end by 1 base, with 14 bases between. The CDR3 contains 15 residues. Germline values: CDR1 MDHEN, CDR2 SYDVKM.

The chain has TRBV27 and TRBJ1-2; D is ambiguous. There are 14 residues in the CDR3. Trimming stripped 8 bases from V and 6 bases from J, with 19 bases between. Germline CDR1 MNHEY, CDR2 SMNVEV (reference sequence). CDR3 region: CASGPLRVFHGYTF. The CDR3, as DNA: TGTGCCAGCGGTCCACTGAGGGTTTTCCATGGCTACACCTTC.

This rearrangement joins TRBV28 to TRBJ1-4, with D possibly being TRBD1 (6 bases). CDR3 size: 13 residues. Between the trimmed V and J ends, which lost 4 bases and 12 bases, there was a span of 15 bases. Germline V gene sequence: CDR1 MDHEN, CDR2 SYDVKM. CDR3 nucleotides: TGTGCCAGCAGTTCCGCAGACAGGTCGGAACTGTTTTTT. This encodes CASSSADRSELFF.

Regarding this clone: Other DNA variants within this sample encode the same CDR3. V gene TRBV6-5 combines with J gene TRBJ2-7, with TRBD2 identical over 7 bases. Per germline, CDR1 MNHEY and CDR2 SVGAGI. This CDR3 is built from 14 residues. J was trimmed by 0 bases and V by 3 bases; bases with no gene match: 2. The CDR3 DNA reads TGTGCCAGCAGTTATGCTAGCGGCTCCTACGAGCAGTACTTC. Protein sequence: CASSYASGSYEQYF.

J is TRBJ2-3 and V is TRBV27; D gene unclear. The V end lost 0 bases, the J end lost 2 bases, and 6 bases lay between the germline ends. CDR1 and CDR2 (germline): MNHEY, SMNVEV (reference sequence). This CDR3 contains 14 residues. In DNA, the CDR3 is TGTGCCAGCAGTTTATCTCCCGCCACAGATACGCAGTATTTT. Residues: CASSLSPATDTQYF.

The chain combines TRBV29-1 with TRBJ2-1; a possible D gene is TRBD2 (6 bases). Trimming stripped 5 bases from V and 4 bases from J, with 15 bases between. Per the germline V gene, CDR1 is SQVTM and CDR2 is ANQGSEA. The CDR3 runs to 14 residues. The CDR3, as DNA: TGCAGCGTTAAGGGACTGGAAACATACAATGAGCAGTTCTTC. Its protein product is CSVKGLETYNEQFF.

DNA for the CDR3: TGTGCCAGTAGTATAGTTCAGGGTATTGGCTACACCTTC. Translation: CASSIVQGIGYTF. This rearrangement joins TRBV19 to TRBJ1-2, with a possible D match to TRBD1 (5 bases). Trimming took 1 base from V and 7 from J, leaving 10 bases between them. CDR3 length: 13 amino acids. CDR1 LNHDA and CDR2 SQIVND come from the germline V gene (reference sequence).

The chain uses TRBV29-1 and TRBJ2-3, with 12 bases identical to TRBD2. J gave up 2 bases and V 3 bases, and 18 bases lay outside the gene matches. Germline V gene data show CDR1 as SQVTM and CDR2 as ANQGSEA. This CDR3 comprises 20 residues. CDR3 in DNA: TGCAGCGTTGAGCCCCCGAGGCTAGCGGGAGGGAATGGTCACACAGATACGCAGTATTTT. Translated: CSVEPPRLAGGNGHTDTQYF.

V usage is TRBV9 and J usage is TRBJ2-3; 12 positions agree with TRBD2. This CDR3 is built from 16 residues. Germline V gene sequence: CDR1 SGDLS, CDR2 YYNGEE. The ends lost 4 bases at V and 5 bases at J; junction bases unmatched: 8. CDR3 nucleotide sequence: TGTGCCAGCAGCTTGCTAGCGGGAGGGAAGGTAGATACGCAGTATTTT. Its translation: CASSLLAGGKVDTQYF.

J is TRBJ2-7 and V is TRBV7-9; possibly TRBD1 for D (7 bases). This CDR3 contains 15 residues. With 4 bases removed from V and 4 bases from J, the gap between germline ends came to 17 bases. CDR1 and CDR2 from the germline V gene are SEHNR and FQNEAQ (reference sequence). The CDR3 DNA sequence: TGTGCCAGCAGCTCACCGGGACAGACTAGTTACGAGCAGTACTTC. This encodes CASSSPGQTSYEQYF.

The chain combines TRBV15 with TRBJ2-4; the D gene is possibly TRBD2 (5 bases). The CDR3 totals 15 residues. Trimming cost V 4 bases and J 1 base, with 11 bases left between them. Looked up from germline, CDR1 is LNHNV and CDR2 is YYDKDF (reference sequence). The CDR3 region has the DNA TGTGCCACCAGCAACCTTACGGGGGCCAAAAACATTCAGTACTTC. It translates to CATSNLTGAKNIQYF. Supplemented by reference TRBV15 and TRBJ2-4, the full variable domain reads DAMVIQNPRYQVTQFGKPVTLSCSQTLNHNVMYWYQQKSSQAPKLLFHYYDKDFNNEADTPDNFQSRRPNTSFCFLDIRSPGLGDTAMYLCATSNLTGAKNIQYFGAGTRLSVL.

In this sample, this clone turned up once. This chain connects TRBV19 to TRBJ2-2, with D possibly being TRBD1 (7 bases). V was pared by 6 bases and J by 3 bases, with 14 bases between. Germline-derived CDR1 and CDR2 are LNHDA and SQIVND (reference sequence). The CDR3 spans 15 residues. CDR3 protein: CASRNDRDYTGELFF. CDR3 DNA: TGTGCCAGTAGGAATGACAGGGACTACACCGGGGAGCTGTTTTTT.

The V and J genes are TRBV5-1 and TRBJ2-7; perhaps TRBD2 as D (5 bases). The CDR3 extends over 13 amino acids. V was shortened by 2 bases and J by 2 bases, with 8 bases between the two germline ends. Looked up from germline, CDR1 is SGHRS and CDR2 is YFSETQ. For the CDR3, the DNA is TGCGCCAGCAGCTTCTTGGAGGCCTACGAGCAGTACTTC. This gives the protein CASSFLEAYEQYF.

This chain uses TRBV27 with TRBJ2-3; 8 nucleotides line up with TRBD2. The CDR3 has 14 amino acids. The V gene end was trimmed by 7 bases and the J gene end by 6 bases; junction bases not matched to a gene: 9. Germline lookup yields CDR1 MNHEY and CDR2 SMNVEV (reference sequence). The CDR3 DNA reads TGTGCCAGCAAGGAGAGCGGGAGTGGGGATACGCAGTATTTT. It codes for CASKESGSGDTQYF.

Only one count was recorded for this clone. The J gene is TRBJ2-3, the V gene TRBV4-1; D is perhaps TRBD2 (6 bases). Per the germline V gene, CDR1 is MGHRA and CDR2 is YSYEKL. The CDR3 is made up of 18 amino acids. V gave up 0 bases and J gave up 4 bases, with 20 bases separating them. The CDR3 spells CASSQDLGYGSEADTQYF. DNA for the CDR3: TGCGCCAGCAGCCAAGATCTCGGTTACGGGAGCGAAGCAGATACGCAGTATTTT.

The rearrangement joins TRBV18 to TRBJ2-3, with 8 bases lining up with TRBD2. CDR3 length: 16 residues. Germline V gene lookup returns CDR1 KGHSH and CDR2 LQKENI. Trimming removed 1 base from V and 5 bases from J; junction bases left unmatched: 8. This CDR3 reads CASSPRREGEEDTQYF. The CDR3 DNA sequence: TGTGCCAGCTCACCACGTCGGGAGGGGGAGGAAGATACGCAGTATTTT.

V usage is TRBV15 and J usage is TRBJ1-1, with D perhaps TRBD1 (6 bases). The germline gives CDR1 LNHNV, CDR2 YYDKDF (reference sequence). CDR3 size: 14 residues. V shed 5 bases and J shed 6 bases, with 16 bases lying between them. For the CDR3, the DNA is TGTGCCACCAGCTCAAGACAGGCTGGCGCTGAAGCTTTCTTT. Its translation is CATSSRQAGAEAFF.

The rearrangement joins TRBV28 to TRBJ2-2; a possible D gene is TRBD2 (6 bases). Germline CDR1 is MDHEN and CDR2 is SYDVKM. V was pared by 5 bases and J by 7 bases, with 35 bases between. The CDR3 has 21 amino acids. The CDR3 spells CASSTPLGALDLAGRVGELFF. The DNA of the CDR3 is TGTGCCAGCAGTACGCCACTCGGGGCCCTGGATTTGGCGGGACGGGTCGGGGAGCTGTTTTTT.

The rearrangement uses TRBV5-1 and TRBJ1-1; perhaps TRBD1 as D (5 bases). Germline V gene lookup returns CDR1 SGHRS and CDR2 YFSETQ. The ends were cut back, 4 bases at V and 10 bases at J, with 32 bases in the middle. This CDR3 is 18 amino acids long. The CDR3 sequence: CASSHHAGTVRVVERAFF. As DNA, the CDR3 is TGCGCCAGCAGCCACCACGCCGGGACCGTAAGGGTTGTGGAACGAGCTTTCTTT.

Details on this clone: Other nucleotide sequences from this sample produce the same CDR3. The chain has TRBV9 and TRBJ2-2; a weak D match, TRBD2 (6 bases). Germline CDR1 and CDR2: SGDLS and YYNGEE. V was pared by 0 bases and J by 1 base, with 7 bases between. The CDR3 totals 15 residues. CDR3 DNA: TGTGCCAGCAGCGTAGCCGGGGGGAACACCGGGGAGCTGTTTTTT. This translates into CASSVAGGNTGELFF.

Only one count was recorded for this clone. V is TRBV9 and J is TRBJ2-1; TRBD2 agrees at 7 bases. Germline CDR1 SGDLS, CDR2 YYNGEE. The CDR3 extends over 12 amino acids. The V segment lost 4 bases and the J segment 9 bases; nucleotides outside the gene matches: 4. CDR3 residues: CASSLAAGEQFF. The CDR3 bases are TGTGCCAGCAGCCTAGCGGCCGGTGAGCAGTTCTTC.